A single T cell receptor beta chain is shown here with its context. Its target is not known. Primers: 60 Vbeta forward and 13 Jbeta reverse. In the source study's methods: Per a later analysis, the number of unique TCR beta chains was around 79 million, of which 8.5 million to 11 million were shared. Assay: immunoSEQ multiplex PCR; the TCRdb copy retains only in-frame clones and omits some. The V and J calls and clone size come from that table; D and trimming were worked out from the DNA. Among around 200,000 clones listed, roughly 80% were seen once. The CDR3 has 15 amino acids. The germline V and J ends were trimmed by 6 bases and 1 base, with 13 bases remaining between them. CDR1 and CDR2 (germline): LNHNV, YYDKDF (reference sequence). The entry originates in a study of cytomegalovirus exposure and HLA in healthy donors. Findings and caveats of the study: Previously analyzed data showed that most TCR beta V segments were productive at a frequency of about 87% or about 30%. Around 160 TCR beta chains were listed as cytomegalovirus-associated. Available immune exposure information covered CMV serostatus only.

This sequence was found in a female donor in good health and CMV-seronegative. The chain has TRBV15 and TRBJ2-1; possible D gene TRBD2, 6 bases. The specimen was PBMCs. CDR3 loop: CATSRGLISYNEQFF. CDR3 in DNA: TGTGCCACCAGTAGGGGACTTATATCCTACAATGAGCAGTTCTTC.